The 10 T cell receptor beta chains reported below all come from one sample, sequenced in a study of cytomegalovirus exposure and HLA in healthy donors. The PCR employed 60 Vbeta primers together with 13 Jbeta primers. Produced via immunoSEQ multiplex PCR; TCRdb's table is partial and in-frame only. The sample includes around 110,000 clones, over 8% of them seen just once. The sequenced sample was PBMCs. The receptors come from a man aged 30-40 years in good health and CMV-seronegative.

This clone has only a few counts. The rearrangement links TRBV5-1 to TRBJ1-4; possibly TRBD1 for D (6 bases). The CDR3 spans 15 residues. With 5 bases removed from V and 5 bases from J, the gap between germline ends came to 16 bases. Germline CDR1 SGHRS, CDR2 YFSETQ. The CDR3 DNA follows: TGCGCCAGCAGTCCCGGCGAGGGGGAGAATGAAAAACTGTTTTTT. Protein product: CASSPGEGENEKLFF.

This clone occurred a few times. The gene calls are TRBV18 and TRBJ2-5; 9 bases fit TRBD1. The V gene's germline CDR1 is KGHSH and CDR2 LQKENI. The CDR3 length is 14 residues. The V gene end was trimmed by 1 base and the J gene end by 4 bases; junction bases not matched to a gene: 1. CDR3 in amino acids: CASSPLGQGETQYF. For the CDR3, the DNA is TGTGCCAGCTCACCACTGGGACAGGGAGAGACCCAGTACTTC.

This chain connects TRBV5-6 to TRBJ1-4; TRBD1 aligns across 10 bases. J was trimmed by 7 bases and V by 3 bases; bases with no gene match: 6. The CDR3 is 15 amino acids. Germline CDR1 is SGHDT and CDR2 is YYEEEE. The CDR3 sequence: CASSWDRGGGEKLFF. The CDR3 DNA is TGTGCCAGCAGCTGGGACAGGGGTGGCGGTGAAAAACTGTTTTTT.

This clone came up a few times. The sample has other DNA sequences that encode this CDR3 too. The chain links TRBV5-1 to TRBJ1-1; the match to TRBD1 covers 10 bases. Germline V gene sequence: CDR1 SGHRS, CDR2 YFSETQ. The CDR3 spans 17 residues. V was pared by 4 bases and J by 0 bases, with 9 bases of the junction left unmatched. CDR3 loop: CASSLQGTGAMNTEAFF. The CDR3 DNA sequence: TGCGCCAGCAGCCTGCAGGGGACAGGGGCGATGAACACTGAAGCTTTCTTT.

V usage is TRBV19 and J usage is TRBJ2-2; D remains unclear. V lost 4 bases and J lost 6, with 12 bases in between. Germline V lookup: CDR1 LNHDA, CDR2 SQIVND (reference sequence). This CDR3 has 14 residues. The CDR3 nucleotides read TGTGCCAGTAGTAGAATCGGTGTTCCCGGGGAGCTGTTTTTT. Its protein product is CASSRIGVPGELFF.

This clone was seen more than once but under ten times. The chain uses TRBV9 and TRBJ1-4; a possible D gene is TRBD1 (5 bases). Trimming removed 4 bases from V and 3 bases from J, with 13 bases in between. Germline CDR1 and CDR2: SGDLS and YYNGEE. The CDR3 has 15 amino acids. The CDR3 bases are TGTGCCAGCAGCTCCCGGTCAGGGTCTAATGAAAAACTGTTTTTT. Translated, it gives CASSSRSGSNEKLFF. The full variable domain, rest sourced from reference TRBV9 and TRBJ1-4, is DSGVTQTPKHLITATGQRVTLRCSPRSGDLSVYWYQQSLDQGLQFLIQYYNGEERAKGNILERFSAQQFPDLHSELNLSSLELGDSALYFCASSSRSGSNEKLFFGSGTQLSVL.

The J gene is TRBJ1-4, the V gene TRBV5-6, with 7 bases matching TRBD1. This CDR3 contains 13 residues. The V gene end was trimmed by 4 bases and the J gene end by 7 bases; junction bases not matched to a gene: 4. The germline gives CDR1 SGHDT, CDR2 YYEEEE. The CDR3 coding sequence is TGTGCCAGCAGCCCAGGGGGAACTGAAAAACTGTTTTTT. Amino acid sequence: CASSPGGTEKLFF.

V usage is TRBV4-1 and J usage is TRBJ1-4; TRBD1 aligns across 7 bases. Germline assignment: CDR1 MGHRA and CDR2 YSYEKL. The CDR3 totals 15 residues. With 4 bases clipped from V and 3 bases from J, the junction kept 5 bases outside the gene matches. The CDR3 DNA reads as TGCGCCAGCAGCCCGGCCGGGACAGCTAATGAAAAACTGTTTTTT. As protein: CASSPAGTANEKLFF.

This chain uses TRBV28 with TRBJ1-2; the D gene is possibly TRBD1 (6 bases). The germline V and J ends were trimmed by 3 bases and 7 bases, with 15 bases remaining between them. CDR1 is MDHEN and CDR2 is SYDVKM in the germline V gene. The CDR3 has 14 amino acids. CDR3 amino acids: CASSLTGRISGYTF. DNA of the CDR3: TGTGCCAGCAGTTTGACAGGAAGAATAAGTGGCTACACCTTC.

V and J are TRBV7-2 and TRBJ2-7; maybe TRBD2 (5 bases). Trimming took 6 bases from V and 4 from J, leaving 22 bases between them. The CDR3 has 16 residues. Germline values: CDR1 SGHTA, CDR2 FQGNSA. CDR3 DNA: TGTGCCAGCAGGACTACGTTCGGGCCTGAGATGTACGAGCAGTACTTC. The encoded protein is CASRTTFGPEMYEQYF.